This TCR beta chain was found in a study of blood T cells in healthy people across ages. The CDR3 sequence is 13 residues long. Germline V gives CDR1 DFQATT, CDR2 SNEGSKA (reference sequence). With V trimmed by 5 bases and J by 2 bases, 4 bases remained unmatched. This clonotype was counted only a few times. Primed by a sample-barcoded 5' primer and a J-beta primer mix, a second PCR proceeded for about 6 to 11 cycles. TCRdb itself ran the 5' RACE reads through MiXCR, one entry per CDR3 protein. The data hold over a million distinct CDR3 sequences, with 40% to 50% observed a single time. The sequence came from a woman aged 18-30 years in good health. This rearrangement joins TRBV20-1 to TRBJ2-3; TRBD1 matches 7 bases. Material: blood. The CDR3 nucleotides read TGCAGTGCTGAGGGACAGCTCACAGATACGCAGTATTTT. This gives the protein CSAEGQLTDTQYF.